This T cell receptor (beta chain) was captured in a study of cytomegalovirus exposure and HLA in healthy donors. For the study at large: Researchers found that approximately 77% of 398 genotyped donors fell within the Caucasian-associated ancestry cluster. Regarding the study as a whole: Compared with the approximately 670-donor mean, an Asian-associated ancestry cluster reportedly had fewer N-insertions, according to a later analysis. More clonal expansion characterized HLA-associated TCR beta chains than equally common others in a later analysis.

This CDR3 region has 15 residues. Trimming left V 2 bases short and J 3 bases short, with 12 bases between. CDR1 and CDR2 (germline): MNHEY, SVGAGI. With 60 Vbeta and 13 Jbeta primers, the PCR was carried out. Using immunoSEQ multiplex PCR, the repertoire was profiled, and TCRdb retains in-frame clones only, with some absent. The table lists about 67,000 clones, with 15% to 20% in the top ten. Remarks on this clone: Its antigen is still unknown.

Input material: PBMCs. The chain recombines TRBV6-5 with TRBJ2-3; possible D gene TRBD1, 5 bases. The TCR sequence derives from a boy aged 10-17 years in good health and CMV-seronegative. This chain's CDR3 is CASSYGAGNTDTQYF. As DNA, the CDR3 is TGTGCCAGCAGTTACGGGGCAGGGAATACAGATACGCAGTATTTT.